This entry features one T cell receptor (beta chain) sequence. What it binds is unknown. Enrolled patients, whose metastatic non-small-cell lung cancer was chemo-refractory, received focal radiation plus CTLA-4 blockade with ipilimumab. The data were taken from a study of radiotherapy plus CTLA-4 blockade in lung cancer. Study-wide results and caveats: Radiotherapy was combined with ipilimumab, and tumor-derived TCR clones then expanded in blood. Among reported predictors of response, early blood T cell clone dynamics with interferon-beta performed best.

TCRdb's copy holds only in-frame clones and misses some; the assay was immunoSEQ multiplex PCR. Of about 59,000 clones in the sample, roughly 76% were seen once. The CDR3 runs 11 residues. Trimming shortened V by 7 bases and J by 8 bases, and 9 bases separated the two germline ends. This chain joins TRBV6-7 and TRBJ2-1, with D possibly matching TRBD2 (6 bases). TRBV6-7 is flagged as an ORF with uncertain function. This sample comprised peripheral blood, obtained from a patient treated with radiotherapy plus ipilimumab. This receptor was identified in a human donor with non-small cell lung cancer whose response to radiotherapy plus ipilimumab could not be evaluated. The CDR3 loop reads CASTPGDEQFF. Written as DNA, the CDR3 is TGTGCCAGCACCCCGGGGGATGAGCAGTTCTTC.